This TCR beta chain was identified during a study of OX40 agonist ivuxolimab in advanced cancers. Across the study: Every 2 weeks, patients received ivuxolimab intravenously, dosed at 0.01 to 10 mg/kg.

From germline, CDR1 is MNHNY and CDR2 SVGAGI (reference sequence). The CDR3 contains 13 residues. V was cut by 3 bases and J by 7 bases, with 12 bases left in between. Here immunoSEQ multiplex PCR was the method, and the copy in TCRdb shows in-frame clones only, minus some. The data hold 74,000 or so clones, with approximately 89% observed a single time. Concerning this clone: Its antigen is unidentified.

Prior autoimmune disease or systemic immunosuppression barred patients. Study outcomes and limitations: The study observed clonal expansion of CD4+ and CD8+ blood T cells by week 6 at 0.1 to 3.0 mg/kg.

The clonotype was recovered from an adult with an advanced solid tumor such as melanoma, head and neck, liver or kidney cancer. The chain recombines TRBV6-6 with TRBJ1-2; D unclear. The specimen was CD4+ or CD8+ T cells sorted from blood, collected in a trial of the OX40 agonist ivuxolimab. The CDR3 nucleotides read TGTGCCAGCAGTTATAGTCCGAGCCTTGGCTACACCTTC. Protein: CASSYSPSLGYTF.